These T cell receptor beta chains were read from a single sample in a study of OX40 agonist ivuxolimab in advanced cancers. Only in-frame clones appear in the TCRdb table, and some are missing; sequencing was by immunoSEQ multiplex PCR. The data show tens of thousands of clones, 80% to 95% seen once. Material: CD4+ or CD8+ T cells sorted from blood, obtained in a trial of the OX40 agonist ivuxolimab. These receptors were taken from an adult with an advanced solid tumor such as melanoma, head and neck, liver or kidney cancer. CDR3s include the opening cysteine and the closing phenylalanine or tryptophan. The order of the fields is clone size, D gene, J gene, V gene, CDR3 DNA, CDR3 protein. The D gene is left open where the match is weak. Size values are once, few and many counts, or a class for expanded clones, and some rows have none.

clone size: NA
D gene: NA
J gene: TRBJ2-1
V gene: TRBV9
CDR3 DNA: TGTGCCAGCAGCGTAAGAATAGACCCCAATGAGCAGTTCTTC
CDR3 protein: CASSVRIDPNEQFF

clone size: NA
D gene: NA
J gene: TRBJ2-7
V gene: TRBV10-3
CDR3 DNA: TGTGCCATCAGTGACCCTTACGAGCAGTACTTC
CDR3 protein: CAISDPYEQYF

clone size: NA
D gene: NA
J gene: TRBJ2-7
V gene: TRBV19
CDR3 DNA: TGTGCCAGTTCCTCGGCACCTAACTACGAGCAGTACTTC
CDR3 protein: CASSSAPNYEQYF

clone size: NA
D gene: NA
J gene: TRBJ2-2
V gene: TRBV4-1
CDR3 DNA: TGCGCCAGCAGCCAAGGGTGGCGGGCCGGGGAGCTGTTTTTT
CDR3 protein: CASSQGWRAGELFF

clone size: once
D gene: NA
J gene: TRBJ2-3
V gene: TRBV7-9
CDR3 DNA: TGTGCCAGCAGCTTAGTGCGGGTCAGCACAGATACGCAGTATTTT
CDR3 protein: CASSLVRVSTDTQYF

clone size: NA
D gene: NA
J gene: TRBJ2-7
V gene: TRBV4-1
CDR3 DNA: TGCGCCAGCAGCCAAGCTATTGGGGAACTCGAGCAGTACTTC
CDR3 protein: CASSQAIGELEQYF

clone size: NA
D gene: TRBD2
J gene: TRBJ2-1
V gene: TRBV7-2
CDR3 DNA: TGTGTCAGTAGCGGGGGGAGTTACAATGAGCAGTTCTTC
CDR3 protein: CVSSGGSYNEQFF

clone size: NA
D gene: NA
J gene: TRBJ1-5
V gene: TRBV4-2
CDR3 DNA: TGTGCCAGCAGCCAGACGGCGGGAGATAGCAATCAGCCCCAGCATTTT
CDR3 protein: CASSQTAGDSNQPQHF

clone size: NA
D gene: TRBD1
J gene: TRBJ1-2
V gene: TRBV4-1
CDR3 DNA: TGCGCCAGCAGCCAAGAGACAGGGGTATATGGCTACACCTTC
CDR3 protein: CASSQETGVYGYTF

clone size: NA
D gene: NA
J gene: TRBJ1-2
V gene: TRBV6-1
CDR3 DNA: TGTGCCAGCAGTGAAGGGCTGGATCCAAATGGCTACACCTTC
CDR3 protein: CASSEGLDPNGYTF

clone size: once
D gene: NA
J gene: TRBJ2-5
V gene: TRBV28
CDR3 DNA: TGTGCCAGCAGTTTCCGAGCTAGGAGCCAAGAGACCCAGTACTTC
CDR3 protein: CASSFRARSQETQYF

clone size: NA
D gene: TRBD1
J gene: TRBJ2-1
V gene: TRBV4-3
CDR3 DNA: TGCGCCAGCAGCCGAGACCCCCCGGGACAGAGTACCAATGAGCAGTTCTTC
CDR3 protein: CASSRDPPGQSTNEQFF

clone size: NA
D gene: TRBD1
J gene: TRBJ1-1
V gene: TRBV13
CDR3 DNA: TGTGCCAGCAGCGGGGACAGGGGGAACACTGAAGCTTTCTTT
CDR3 protein: CASSGDRGNTEAFF

clone size: NA
D gene: TRBD1
J gene: TRBJ1-2
V gene: TRBV19
CDR3 DNA: TGTGCCAGTAGTACCACACAGGGGAGTGGCTATGGCTACACCTTC
CDR3 protein: CASSTTQGSGYGYTF

clone size: NA
D gene: NA
J gene: TRBJ1-2
V gene: TRBV6-1
CDR3 DNA: TGTGCCAGCGGAGAGGGAAACTATGGCTACACCTTC
CDR3 protein: CASGEGNYGYTF

clone size: NA
D gene: NA
J gene: TRBJ2-7
V gene: TRBV4-1
CDR3 DNA: TGCGCCAGCAGCCAAGGGCCAGCCTCCTACGAGCAGTACTTC
CDR3 protein: CASSQGPASYEQYF

clone size: NA
D gene: NA
J gene: TRBJ2-7
V gene: TRBV5-1
CDR3 DNA: TGCGCCAGCAGCCTCTACGGGCCCCCCTACGAGCAGTACTTC
CDR3 protein: CASSLYGPPYEQYF

clone size: NA
D gene: NA
J gene: TRBJ2-3
V gene: TRBV2
CDR3 DNA: TGTGCCAGCAACGCGAAACTCACGGGGGAGGCAGATACGCAGTATTTT
CDR3 protein: CASNAKLTGEADTQYF

clone size: NA
D gene: TRBD1
J gene: TRBJ2-5
V gene: TRBV5-4
CDR3 DNA: TGTGCCAGCAGCTTGGTCACAGGGGCCGCTGGGACCCAGTACTTC
CDR3 protein: CASSLVTGAAGTQYF

clone size: NA
D gene: TRBD2
J gene: TRBJ2-7
V gene: TRBV6-5
CDR3 DNA: TGTGCCAGCAGTCCCCTAGCGGGAGAGACCTACGAGCAGTACTTC
CDR3 protein: CASSPLAGETYEQYF

clone size: NA
D gene: NA
J gene: TRBJ2-1
V gene: TRBV9
CDR3 DNA: TGTGCCAGCAGCCTCGGTGGGGGAGATGAGCAGTTCTTC
CDR3 protein: CASSLGGGDEQFF

clone size: NA
D gene: TRBD1
J gene: TRBJ1-2
V gene: TRBV2
CDR3 DNA: TGTGCCAGCAGTGAAGGGACAGGATACGAGGTCTATGGCTACACCTTC
CDR3 protein: CASSEGTGYEVYGYTF

clone size: NA
D gene: NA
J gene: TRBJ1-1
V gene: TRBV9
CDR3 DNA: TGTGCCAGCAGCGTAGGAGACCGGGGCCACAGGGCTTTCTTT
CDR3 protein: CASSVGDRGHRAFF

clone size: NA
D gene: NA
J gene: TRBJ2-1
V gene: TRBV7-9
CDR3 DNA: TGTGCCAGCAGCTTACTAGTGGGGGCCTACAATGAGCAGTTCTTC
CDR3 protein: CASSLLVGAYNEQFF

clone size: few
D gene: NA
J gene: TRBJ2-7
V gene: TRBV2
CDR3 DNA: TGTGCCAGCAGAGAGGGGGGAAGTGCATTCCACGAGCAGTACTTC
CDR3 protein: CASREGGSAFHEQYF

clone size: NA
D gene: TRBD1
J gene: TRBJ1-1
V gene: TRBV13
CDR3 DNA: TGTGCCAGCAGCAAAACAGGGGCTGAAGCTTTCTTT
CDR3 protein: CASSKTGAEAFF

clone size: NA
D gene: TRBD1
J gene: TRBJ2-7
V gene: TRBV5-1
CDR3 DNA: TGCGCCAGCAGCTTGGAAGGGGGCAAGACTCTACTGGACGAGCAGTACTTC
CDR3 protein: CASSLEGGKTLLDEQYF

clone size: NA
D gene: TRBD2
J gene: TRBJ2-7
V gene: TRBV5-1
CDR3 DNA: TGCGCCAGCAGCTTGGGAGGCGGGGGGACCTACGAGCAGTACTTC
CDR3 protein: CASSLGGGGTYEQYF

clone size: NA
D gene: NA
J gene: TRBJ2-7
V gene: TRBV10-3
CDR3 DNA: TGTGCCATCAGTGGCAGGACGGAGTCCTACGAGCAGTACTTC
CDR3 protein: CAISGRTESYEQYF

clone size: NA
D gene: NA
J gene: TRBJ1-1
V gene: TRBV7-9
CDR3 DNA: TGTGCCAGCAGCCCACCGGGACCAGACACTGAAGCTTTCTTT
CDR3 protein: CASSPPGPDTEAFF

clone size: NA
D gene: NA
J gene: TRBJ1-1
V gene: TRBV19
CDR3 DNA: TGTGCCACTGGCGAGAGGGGCACTGAAGCTTTCTTT
CDR3 protein: CATGERGTEAFF

clone size: NA
D gene: NA
J gene: TRBJ1-3
V gene: TRBV19
CDR3 DNA: TGTGCCAGTACCGGCAGGGGATATGGAAACACCATATATTTT
CDR3 protein: CASTGRGYGNTIYF

clone size: NA
D gene: NA
J gene: TRBJ2-2
V gene: TRBV4-1
CDR3 DNA: TGCGCCAGCAGCCAAGGGAACACCGGGGAGCTGTTTTTT
CDR3 protein: CASSQGNTGELFF

clone size: NA
D gene: NA
J gene: TRBJ1-1
V gene: TRBV10-3
CDR3 DNA: TGTGCCATCACCTCGGGACACCTTGAAGCTTTCTTT
CDR3 protein: CAITSGHLEAFF

clone size: few
D gene: NA
J gene: TRBJ1-4
V gene: TRBV2
CDR3 DNA: TGTGCCAGCAAGAGTGAAAAACTGTTTTTT
CDR3 protein: CASKSEKLFF

clone size: NA
D gene: NA
J gene: TRBJ2-5
V gene: TRBV4-2
CDR3 DNA: TGTGCCAGCAGCCAGGATCTCGTGGGATTTCAAGAGACCCAGTACTTC
CDR3 protein: CASSQDLVGFQETQYF

clone size: NA
D gene: NA
J gene: TRBJ1-2
V gene: TRBV4-1
CDR3 DNA: TGCGCCAGCAGCCAAGGAATGGTCACAGTCACCTATGGCTACACCTTC
CDR3 protein: CASSQGMVTVTYGYTF

clone size: NA
D gene: TRBD1
J gene: TRBJ1-1
V gene: TRBV27
CDR3 DNA: TGTGCCAGCAGTTTGTCCCCACAGGGGGTAGGGACAGAAGCTTTCTTT
CDR3 protein: CASSLSPQGVGTEAFF

clone size: NA
D gene: NA
J gene: TRBJ2-3
V gene: TRBV7-9
CDR3 DNA: TGTGCCAGCAGCTCGACTAGGTCCCTCGATACGCAGTATTTT
CDR3 protein: CASSSTRSLDTQYF

clone size: NA
D gene: TRBD1
J gene: TRBJ1-1
V gene: TRBV25-1
CDR3 DNA: TGTGCCAGCAGTGAATCCGGCAGGGGGTCCACTGAAGCTTTCTTT
CDR3 protein: CASSESGRGSTEAFF

clone size: once
D gene: NA
J gene: TRBJ2-5
V gene: TRBV15
CDR3 DNA: TGTGCCACCAGATTCACGGGGGGCCGAGAGACCCAGTACTTC
CDR3 protein: CATRFTGGRETQYF

clone size: NA
D gene: NA
J gene: TRBJ1-2
V gene: TRBV6-5
CDR3 DNA: TGTGCCACTGGCAGGGAAGACTATGGCTACACCTTC
CDR3 protein: CATGREDYGYTF

clone size: NA
D gene: TRBD2
J gene: TRBJ2-7
V gene: TRBV11-2
CDR3 DNA: TGTGCCAGCAGCTCCAGCGGGAGGGCTTCCTACGAGCAGTACTTC
CDR3 protein: CASSSSGRASYEQYF

clone size: NA
D gene: TRBD2
J gene: TRBJ2-5
V gene: TRBV14
CDR3 DNA: TGTGCCAGCAGCGGGACTAGCTGGCAAGAGACCCAGTACTTC
CDR3 protein: CASSGTSWQETQYF

clone size: NA
D gene: TRBD1
J gene: TRBJ1-1
V gene: TRBV7-3
CDR3 DNA: TGTGCCAGCCAACAGGGGTCTGGGACTGAAGCTTTCTTT
CDR3 protein: CASQQGSGTEAFF

clone size: NA
D gene: NA
J gene: TRBJ2-1
V gene: TRBV7-3
CDR3 DNA: TGTGCCAGCAGCAACTCCGGGACGCGTCACAATGAGCAGTTCTTC
CDR3 protein: CASSNSGTRHNEQFF

clone size: NA
D gene: TRBD2
J gene: TRBJ2-1
V gene: TRBV27
CDR3 DNA: TGTGCCAGCAGTGATGGGACTAGCGGGACCTACAATGAGCAGTTCTTC
CDR3 protein: CASSDGTSGTYNEQFF

clone size: NA
D gene: TRBD2
J gene: TRBJ2-1
V gene: TRBV14
CDR3 DNA: TGTGCCAGCAGCCAAGAAAGCTCCCTAAGAGCGGGAGAGTGGGACAATGAGCAGTTCTTC
CDR3 protein: CASSQESSLRAGEWDNEQFF